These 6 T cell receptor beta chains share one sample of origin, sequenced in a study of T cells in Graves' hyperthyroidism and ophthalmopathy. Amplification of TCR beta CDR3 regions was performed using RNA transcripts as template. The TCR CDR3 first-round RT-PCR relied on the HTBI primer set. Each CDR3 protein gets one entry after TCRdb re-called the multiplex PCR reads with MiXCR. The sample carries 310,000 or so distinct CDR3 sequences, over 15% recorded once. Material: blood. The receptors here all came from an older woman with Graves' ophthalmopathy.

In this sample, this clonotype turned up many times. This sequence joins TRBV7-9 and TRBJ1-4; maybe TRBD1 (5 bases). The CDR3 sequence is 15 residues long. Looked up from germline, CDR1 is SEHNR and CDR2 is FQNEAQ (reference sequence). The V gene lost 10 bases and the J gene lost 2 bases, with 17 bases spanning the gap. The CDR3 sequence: CAINGRERTNEKLFF. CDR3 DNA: TGTGCCATCAACGGCAGGGAAAGGACTAATGAAAAACTGTTTTTT.

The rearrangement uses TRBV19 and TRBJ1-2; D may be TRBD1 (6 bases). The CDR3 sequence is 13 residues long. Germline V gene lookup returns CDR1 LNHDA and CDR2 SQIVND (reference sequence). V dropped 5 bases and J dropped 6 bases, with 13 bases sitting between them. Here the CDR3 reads CASSDRSSHGYTF. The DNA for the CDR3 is TGTGCCAGTAGTGACAGGAGCTCTCATGGCTACACCTTC.

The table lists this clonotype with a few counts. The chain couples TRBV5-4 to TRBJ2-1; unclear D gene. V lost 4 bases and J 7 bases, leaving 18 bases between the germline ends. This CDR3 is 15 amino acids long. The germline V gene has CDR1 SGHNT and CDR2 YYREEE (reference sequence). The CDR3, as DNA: TGTGCCAGCAGCCCGGGTGGCGTTGGAGAAAATGAGCAGTTCTTC. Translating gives CASSPGGVGENEQFF.

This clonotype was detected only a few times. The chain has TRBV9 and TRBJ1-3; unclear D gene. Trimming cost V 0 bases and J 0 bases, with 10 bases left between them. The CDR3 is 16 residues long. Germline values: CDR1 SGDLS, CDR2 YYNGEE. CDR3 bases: TGTGCCAGCAGCGTAGGTTTTGGAATCTCTGGAAACACCATATATTTT. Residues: CASSVGFGISGNTIYF.

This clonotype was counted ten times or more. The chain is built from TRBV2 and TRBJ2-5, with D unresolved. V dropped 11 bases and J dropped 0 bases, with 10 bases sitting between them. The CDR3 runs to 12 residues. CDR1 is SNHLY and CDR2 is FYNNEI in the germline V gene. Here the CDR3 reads CAVRTDQETQYF. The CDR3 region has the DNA TGTGCCGTCAGGACGGACCAAGAGACCCAGTACTTC.

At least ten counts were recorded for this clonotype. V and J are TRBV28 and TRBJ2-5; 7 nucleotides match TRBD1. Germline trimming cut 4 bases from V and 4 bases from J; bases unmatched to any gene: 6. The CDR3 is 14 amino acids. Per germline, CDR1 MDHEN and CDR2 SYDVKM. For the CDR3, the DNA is TGTGCCAGCAGTTCCATACAGGGGAGAGAGACCCAGTACTTC. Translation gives CASSSIQGRETQYF.